This entry concerns a single T cell receptor beta chain. The antigen is unknown. At the DNA level, this CDR3 is encoded by other sequences in the same sample as well. All sorted populations exceeded 95% purity. Of the isolated RNA, all was reverse transcribed, and so the sequenced material was expressed TCRB transcripts. The table came from immunoSEQ multiplex PCR; TCRdb's copy has only in-frame clones and leaves some out. The sample contains 900,000 or so clones, about a sixth of which appear only once. The sample comes from a study of beta chain features in type 1 diabetes. Study information: Patient and healthy donor groups were alike in age, gender and cell yields.

General study results and limits: Cells that show high TCR expression could be over-represented by cDNA sequencing. TCRB CDR3 length was moderately but significantly reduced in all four CD4+ subsets of Type 1 diabetes patients.

This sequence originates from a woman in her late teens or twenties in good health. What was sequenced was naive CD4+ T cells from blood.

For the CDR3, the DNA is TGTGCCAGCTCAACTCAAGAGACCCAGTACTTC. Amino acid sequence: CASSTQETQYF. This chain links TRBV18 with TRBJ2-5, with D hard to call. The CDR3 contains 11 residues. The germline gives CDR1 KGHSH, CDR2 LQKENI. Trimming stripped 5 bases from V and 2 bases from J, with 3 bases between.